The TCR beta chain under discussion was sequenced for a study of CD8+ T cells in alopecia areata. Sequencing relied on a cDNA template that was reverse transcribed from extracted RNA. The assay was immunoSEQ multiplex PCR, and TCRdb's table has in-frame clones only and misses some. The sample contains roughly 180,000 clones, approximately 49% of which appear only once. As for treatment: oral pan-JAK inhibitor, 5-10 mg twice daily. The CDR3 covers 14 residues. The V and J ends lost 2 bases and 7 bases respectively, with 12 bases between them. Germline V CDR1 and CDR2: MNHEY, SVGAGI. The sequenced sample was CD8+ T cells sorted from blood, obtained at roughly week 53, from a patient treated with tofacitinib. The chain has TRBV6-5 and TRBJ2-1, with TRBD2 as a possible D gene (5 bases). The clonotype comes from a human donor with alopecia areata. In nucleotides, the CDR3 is TGTGCCAGCAGTTACGGAGGAAGTGGGAATGAGCAGTTCTTC. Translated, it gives CASSYGGSGNEQFF.